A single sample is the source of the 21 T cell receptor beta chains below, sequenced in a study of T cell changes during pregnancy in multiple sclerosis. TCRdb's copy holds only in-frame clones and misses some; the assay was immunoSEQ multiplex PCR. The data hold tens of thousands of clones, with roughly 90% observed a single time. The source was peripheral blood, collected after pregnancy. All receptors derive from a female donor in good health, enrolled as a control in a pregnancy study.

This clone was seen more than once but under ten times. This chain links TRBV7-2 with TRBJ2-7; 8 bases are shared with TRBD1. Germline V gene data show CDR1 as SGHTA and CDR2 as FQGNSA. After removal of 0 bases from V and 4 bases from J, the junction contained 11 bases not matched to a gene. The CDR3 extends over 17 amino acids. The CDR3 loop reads CASSLAIGQGALYEQYF. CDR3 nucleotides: TGTGCCAGCAGCTTAGCTATTGGGCAGGGGGCTCTGTACGAGCAGTACTTC.

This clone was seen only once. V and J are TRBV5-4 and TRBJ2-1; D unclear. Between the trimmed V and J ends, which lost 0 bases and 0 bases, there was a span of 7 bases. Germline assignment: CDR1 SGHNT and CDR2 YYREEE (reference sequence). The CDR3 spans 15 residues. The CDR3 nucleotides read TGTGCCAGCAGCTTGGGAAGTAGCTCCTACAATGAGCAGTTCTTC. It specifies CASSLGSSSYNEQFF.

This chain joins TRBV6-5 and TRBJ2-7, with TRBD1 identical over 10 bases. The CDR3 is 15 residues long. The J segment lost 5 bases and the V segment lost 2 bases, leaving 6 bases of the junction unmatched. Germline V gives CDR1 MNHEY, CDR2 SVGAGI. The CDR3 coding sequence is TGTGCCAGCAGTTACGTGGGACAGGGGATCCACGAGCAGTACTTC. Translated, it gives CASSYVGQGIHEQYF.

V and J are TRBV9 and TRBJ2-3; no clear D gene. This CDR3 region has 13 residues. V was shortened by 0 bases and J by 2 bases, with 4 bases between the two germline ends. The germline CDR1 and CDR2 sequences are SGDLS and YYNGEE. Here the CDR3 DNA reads TGTGCCAGCAGCGTAGTCTTCACAGATACGCAGTATTTT. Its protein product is CASSVVFTDTQYF.

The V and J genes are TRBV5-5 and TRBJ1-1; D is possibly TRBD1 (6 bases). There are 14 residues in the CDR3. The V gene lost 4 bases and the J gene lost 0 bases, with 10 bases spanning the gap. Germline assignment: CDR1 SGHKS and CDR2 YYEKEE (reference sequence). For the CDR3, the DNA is TGTGCCAGCAGCCCCACAGGGTTGAACACTGAAGCTTTCTTT. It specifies CASSPTGLNTEAFF.

CDR3 protein: CAIGTGTNYGYTF. The DNA for the CDR3 is TGTGCCATCGGGACAGGGACAAACTATGGCTACACCTTC. The genes are TRBV19 and TRBJ1-2, with 9 bases aligning to TRBD1. This CDR3 has 13 amino acids. Germline V gene sequence: CDR1 LNHDA, CDR2 SQIVND (reference sequence). With 10 bases clipped from V and 2 bases from J, the junction kept 5 bases outside the gene matches.

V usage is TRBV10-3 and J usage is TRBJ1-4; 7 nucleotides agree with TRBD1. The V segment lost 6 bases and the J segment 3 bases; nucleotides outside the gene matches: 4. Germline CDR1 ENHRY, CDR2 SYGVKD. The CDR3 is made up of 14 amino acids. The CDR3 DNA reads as TGTGCCATCAGACTAGGGGGCGCTAATGAAAAACTGTTTTTT. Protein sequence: CAIRLGGANEKLFF.

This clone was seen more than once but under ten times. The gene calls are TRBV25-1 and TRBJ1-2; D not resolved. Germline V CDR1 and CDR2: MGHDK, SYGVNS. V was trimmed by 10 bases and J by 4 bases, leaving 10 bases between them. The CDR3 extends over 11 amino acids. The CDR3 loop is CATRVAYGYTF. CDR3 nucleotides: TGTGCCACCCGGGTCGCCTATGGCTACACCTTC.

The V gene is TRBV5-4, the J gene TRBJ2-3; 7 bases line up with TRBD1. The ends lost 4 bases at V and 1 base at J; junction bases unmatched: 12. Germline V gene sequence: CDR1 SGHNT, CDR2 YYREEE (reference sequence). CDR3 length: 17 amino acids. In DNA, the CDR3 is TGTGCCAGCAGCCCAGAGGCACAGGGGCGTCGCACAGATACGCAGTATTTT. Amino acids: CASSPEAQGRRTDTQYF.

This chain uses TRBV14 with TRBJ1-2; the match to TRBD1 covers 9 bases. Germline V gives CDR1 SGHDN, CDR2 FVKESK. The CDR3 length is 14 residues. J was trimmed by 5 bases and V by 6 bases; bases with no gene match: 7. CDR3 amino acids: CASSPGQGGYGYTF. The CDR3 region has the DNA TGTGCCAGCAGTCCGGGACAGGGCGGGTATGGCTACACCTTC.

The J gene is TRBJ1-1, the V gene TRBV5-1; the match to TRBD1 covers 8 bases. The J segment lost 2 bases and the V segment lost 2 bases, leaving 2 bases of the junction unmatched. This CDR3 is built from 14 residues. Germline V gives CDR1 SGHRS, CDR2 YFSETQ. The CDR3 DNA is TGCGCCAGCAGCTTACAGGGGGGTAACACTGAAGCTTTCTTT. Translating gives CASSLQGGNTEAFF.

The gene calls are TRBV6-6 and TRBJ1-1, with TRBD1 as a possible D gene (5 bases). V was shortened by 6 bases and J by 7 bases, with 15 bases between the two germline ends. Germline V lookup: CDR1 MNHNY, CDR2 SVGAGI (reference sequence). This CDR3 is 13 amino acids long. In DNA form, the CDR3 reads TGTGCCAGCAGCACGGGGGGATGGGGTGAAGCTTTCTTT. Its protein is CASSTGGWGEAFF.

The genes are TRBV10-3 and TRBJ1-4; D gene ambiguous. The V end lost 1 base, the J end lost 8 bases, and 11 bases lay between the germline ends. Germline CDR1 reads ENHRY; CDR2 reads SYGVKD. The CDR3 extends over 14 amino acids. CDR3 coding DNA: TGTGCCATCAGTGAGTTGGCGGCAGCCGAAAAACTGTTTTTT. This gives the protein CAISELAAAEKLFF.

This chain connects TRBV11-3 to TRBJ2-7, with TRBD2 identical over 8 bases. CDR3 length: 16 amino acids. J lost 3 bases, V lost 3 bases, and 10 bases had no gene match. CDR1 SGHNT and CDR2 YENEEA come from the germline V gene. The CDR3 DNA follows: TGTGCCAGCAGCTTGGACGGGGGGGAAGCGCACTACGAGCAGTACTTC. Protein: CASSLDGGEAHYEQYF.

The CDR3 is CASSVEAGTGELFF. The CDR3 bases are TGTGCCAGCAGTGTGGAAGCGGGCACCGGGGAGCTGTTTTTT. The chain carries TRBV6-1 and TRBJ2-2, with TRBD2 as a possible D gene (6 bases). V shed 4 bases and J shed 4 bases, with 10 bases lying between them. CDR1 and CDR2 from the germline V gene are MNHNS and SASEGT. There are 14 residues in the CDR3.

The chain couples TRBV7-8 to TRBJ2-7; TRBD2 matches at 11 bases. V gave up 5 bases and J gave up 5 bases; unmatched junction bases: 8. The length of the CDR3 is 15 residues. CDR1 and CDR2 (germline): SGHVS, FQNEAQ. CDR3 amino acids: CASSPLAGGGDEQYF. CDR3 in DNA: TGTGCCAGCAGCCCGTTAGCGGGGGGGGGTGACGAGCAGTACTTC. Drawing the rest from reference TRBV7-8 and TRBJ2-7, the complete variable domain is GAGVSQSPRYKVAKRGQDVALRCDPISGHVSLFWYQQALGQGPEFLTYFQNEAQLDKSGLPSDRFFAERPEGSVSTLKIQRTQQEDSAVYLCASSPLAGGGDEQYFGPGTRLTVT.

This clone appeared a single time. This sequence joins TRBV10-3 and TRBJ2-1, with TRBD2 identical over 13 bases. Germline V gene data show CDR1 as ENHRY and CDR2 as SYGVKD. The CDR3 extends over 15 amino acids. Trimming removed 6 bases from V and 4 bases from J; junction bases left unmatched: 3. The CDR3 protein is CAISRTSGGYNEQFF. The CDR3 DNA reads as TGTGCCATCAGCAGGACTAGCGGGGGTTACAATGAGCAGTTCTTC.

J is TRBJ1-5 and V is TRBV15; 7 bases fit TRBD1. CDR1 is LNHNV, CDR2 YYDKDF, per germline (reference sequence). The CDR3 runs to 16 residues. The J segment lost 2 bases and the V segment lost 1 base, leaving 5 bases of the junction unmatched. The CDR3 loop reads CATSRAGTAGNQPQHF. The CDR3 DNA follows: TGTGCCACCAGCAGAGCCGGGACAGCGGGCAATCAGCCCCAGCATTTT.

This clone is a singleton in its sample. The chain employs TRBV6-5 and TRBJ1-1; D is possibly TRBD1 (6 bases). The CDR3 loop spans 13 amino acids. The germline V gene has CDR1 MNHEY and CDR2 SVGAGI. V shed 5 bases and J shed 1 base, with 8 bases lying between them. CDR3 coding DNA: TGTGCCAGCAGTGCGGACAGGAACACTGAAGCTTTCTTT. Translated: CASSADRNTEAFF.

CDR3: CASSPPDTTGGYTF. CDR3 bases: TGTGCCAGCTCACCACCCGACACAACTGGGGGCTACACCTTC. The chain combines TRBV18 with TRBJ1-2; D ambiguous. Germline-derived CDR1 and CDR2 are KGHSH and LQKENI. V was trimmed by 0 bases and J by 8 bases, leaving 13 bases between them. The CDR3 runs 14 residues.

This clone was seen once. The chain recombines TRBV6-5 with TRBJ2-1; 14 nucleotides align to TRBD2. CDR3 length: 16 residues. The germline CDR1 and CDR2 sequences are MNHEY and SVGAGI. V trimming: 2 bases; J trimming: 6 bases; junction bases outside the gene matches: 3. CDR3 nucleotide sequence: TGTGCCAGCAGTTACGGACTAGCGGGAGGCCGCAATGAGCAGTTCTTC. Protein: CASSYGLAGGRNEQFF.